This T cell receptor beta chain was sequenced during a study of cytomegalovirus exposure and HLA in healthy donors. At the level of the study: Unique TCRs from HLA-typed donors, 85 million to 100 million of them, were held in an early data release.

Notes on the study in general: Beyond CMV serostatus, there was no information to go on about immune exposure. For most subjects, TCR beta sequences were reported to predict HLA-A and HLA-B alleles with accuracy.

Regarding this clone: Its antigen remains unidentified.

Vbeta (60) and Jbeta (13) primers were used in the PCR. The assay was immunoSEQ multiplex PCR, and TCRdb's table has in-frame clones only and misses some. The sample yields under 150,000 clones, roughly 62% seen once. What was sequenced was PBMCs. The clonotype was recovered from a man aged 60 to 69 in good health and CMV-seronegative.

CDR3 in DNA: TGCGCCAGCAGCTTGTCATCAGGTTACACAGATACGCAGTATTTT. As protein: CASSLSSGYTDTQYF. The V gene is TRBV5-1, the J gene TRBJ2-3; D is ambiguous. The CDR3 spans 15 residues. V was trimmed by 1 base and J by 2 bases, leaving 11 bases between them. Germline V gene lookup returns CDR1 SGHRS and CDR2 YFSETQ.